This T cell receptor beta chain was documented in a study of cytomegalovirus exposure and HLA in healthy donors. Study context: Clustering assigned over 70% of the approximately 430 genotyped donors to the Caucasian-associated ancestry cluster. Broader study findings: A later analysis revealed that TCR association rates differed between HLA loci, peaking at DRB1 and bottoming out at HLA-C. Presence/absence analyses assumed roughly uniform sequencing depth across donors. A further, later analysis showed that HLA-associated TCR beta chains (compared with equally common others) were more clonally expanded.

Concerning this clone itself: The antigen remains undetermined.

V lost 4 bases, J lost 5 bases, and 10 bases lay in between. In germline, CDR1 is LGHNA, CDR2 YNFKEQ. The length of the CDR3 is 13 residues. The PCR employed 60 Vbeta primers together with 13 Jbeta primers. Libraries were prepared by immunoSEQ multiplex PCR; TCRdb keeps only in-frame clonotypes and omits some of them. The table lists 120,000 to 150,000 clones, more than 60% of them singletons, with around 3.4% in the top ten. This clonotype originated in a man aged 40-55 years in good health and CMV-seronegative. Sequenced material: PBMCs. The V gene is TRBV4-2, the J gene TRBJ2-3; perhaps TRBD2 as D (6 bases). In nucleotides, the CDR3 is TGTGCCAGCAGCCCGCGGGGAGGAGATACGCAGTATTTT. Residues: CASSPRGGDTQYF.